Listed below are T cell receptor beta chains from one sample, sequenced in a study of CD4 T cells in relation to SARS-CoV-2 and coronaviruses. Profiling relied on immunoSEQ multiplex PCR, and the TCRdb table lists in-frame clones only, not all of them. The table has 20,000 to 25,000 clones, approximately 70% seen once. The antigens for these receptors are not known. Sequenced input: CD4+ T cells from PBMCs, cultured in vitro. Source of these receptors: a human donor in good health. The CDR3 runs from the conserved cysteine through the conserved F or W. The D gene is left open where the match is weak. Size is omitted from some rows. Given values are once, few, many or a class for expanded clones.

>TRBD2|TRBV4-2|TRBJ2-1|.
CASSQPSGRVREQFF
TGTGCCAGCAGCCAACCTAGCGGGAGGGTCCGTGAGCAGTTCTTC
>TRBD1|TRBV29-1|TRBJ2-7|.
CSVEVGDRFHYEQYF
TGCAGCGTTGAAGTAGGGGACAGGTTCCACTACGAGCAGTACTTC
>TRBD2|TRBV7-9|TRBJ2-3|.
CASSFSGREVDTQYF
TGTGCCAGCAGTTTTAGCGGGAGGGAAGTAGATACGCAGTATTTT
>.|TRBV23-1|TRBJ2-4|.
CASILIGRDIQYF
TGCGCCAGCATATTAATCGGACGGGACATTCAGTACTTC
>.|TRBV6-5|TRBJ2-7|few
CASSYSQGYEQYF
TGTGCCAGCAGTTACTCACAGGGCTACGAGCAGTACTTC
>.|TRBV10-3|TRBJ1-5|.
CAISQGNNQPQHF
TGTGCCATCAGCCAGGGGAACAATCAGCCCCAGCATTTT
>TRBD2|TRBV6-5|TRBJ2-5|.
CASSSLLAGGQETQYF
TGTGCCAGCAGTTCTTTACTAGCGGGGGGACAAGAGACCCAGTACTTC
>TRBD2|TRBV10-3|TRBJ2-2|.
CAISGLAGGPIRELFF
TGTGCCATCAGTGGTTTAGCGGGAGGGCCGATTCGGGAGCTGTTTTTT
>.|TRBV9|TRBJ1-2|once
CASNNPQGYGYTF
TGTGCCAGCAACAACCCACAGGGCTATGGCTACACCTTC
>TRBD1|TRBV5-1|TRBJ1-3|.
CASSWGQTGNTIYF
TGCGCCAGCAGCTGGGGACAGACTGGAAACACCATATATTTT
>.|TRBV7-3|TRBJ2-5|.
CASSLGPNQETQYF
TGTGCCAGCAGCCTGGGACCAAACCAAGAGACCCAGTACTTC
>.|TRBV19|TRBJ1-2|once
CASSPSSGDIYGYTF
TGTGCCAGTAGTCCCTCCAGCGGAGATATCTATGGCTACACCTTC
>TRBD1|TRBV6-2/TRBV6-3|TRBJ2-1|.
CASSSHTGGAYNEQFF
TGTGCCAGCAGTTCTCACACAGGGGGCGCTTACAATGAGCAGTTCTTC
>.|TRBV4-3|TRBJ2-3|.
CASSQDPPGPTDTQYF
TGCGCCAGCAGCCAAGATCCCCCGGGCCCCACAGATACGCAGTATTTT
>TRBD2|TRBV4-2|TRBJ2-7|.
CASSQGLAGAWSEQYF
TGTGCCAGCAGCCAGGGACTAGCGGGAGCGTGGTCCGAGCAGTACTTC
>TRBD1|TRBV6-5|TRBJ1-1|.
CASRGQGAGDTEAFF
TGTGCCAGCAGGGGACAGGGCGCGGGGGACACTGAAGCTTTCTTT